This TCR beta chain was recorded in a study of vaccination and CD4 T cells after COVID-19. This CDR3 region has 14 residues. CDR1 and CDR2 (germline): DFQATT, SNEGSKA (reference sequence). The V end lost 0 bases, the J end lost 1 base, and 9 bases lay between the germline ends. Points on this clonotype: What it binds is unknown.

With the Oncomine TCR Beta short-read assay, DNA from cultured CD4+ T cells was sequenced. Using its own MiXCR run on the PCR reads, TCRdb lists one record per CDR3 protein. There are around 6,800 distinct CDR3 sequences in the sample; just under 75% occur only once, and 25% to 40% lies in the top ten. The sample's treatment: approximately nine-day PBMC culture with coronavirus spike peptide pools or control peptides (ViraFEST assay). Sequencing was carried out using CD4+ T cells from blood, cultured in vitro. The sequence was collected from a human donor who had recovered from COVID-19. The gene calls are TRBV20-1 and TRBJ1-1; D unclear. The chain's CDR3 is CSARDHRANTEAFF. Written as DNA, the CDR3 is TGCAGTGCTAGAGATCACAGAGCGAACACTGAAGCTTTCTTT.